This T cell receptor beta chain was identified during a study of T cells in Graves' hyperthyroidism and ophthalmopathy. This clonotype appeared a few times. Amplification of TCR beta CDR3 regions was performed using RNA transcripts as template. Researchers ran a first-round RT-PCR on the TCR CDR3 using the HTBI primer set. TCRdb re-derived calls from the multiplex PCR reads in MiXCR, one entry per CDR3 protein. The sample yields 690,000 or so distinct CDR3 sequences, around a sixth seen once. CDR1 is SGHVS, CDR2 FNYEAQ, per germline. The CDR3 spans 15 residues. V was trimmed by 5 bases and J by 0 bases, leaving 12 bases between them.

The sequencing sample was made of blood. The V gene is TRBV7-6, the J gene TRBJ2-3; TRBD1 is a possible D gene (6 bases). The TCR was taken from a woman aged 50 to 60 with Graves' hyperthyroidism that later progressed to Graves' ophthalmopathy. The CDR3 DNA reads TGTGCCAGCAGCCCAGGACAGTGGAGCACAGATACGCAGTATTTT. Its protein is CASSPGQWSTDTQYF.